Detailed here is one T cell receptor (beta chain). Its target is unknown. The data were taken from a study of T cell responses to AZD1222 COVID-19 vaccine. Study-wide points: White British donors predominated, females outnumbered males, and clonal diversity was possibly underestimated. Baseline seropositives among AZD1222 recipients totaled only 5 to 7. Within unmutated variant regions lay the reported targets of nearly half of spike-specific TCRs.

Losses at the gene ends were 5 bases for V and 0 bases for J; bases not matched to a gene: 9. This CDR3 spans 17 amino acids. Germline V gene sequence: CDR1 MDHEN, CDR2 SYDVKM. Some clones are missing from TCRdb's copy, which holds only in-frame ones; the method was immunoSEQ multiplex PCR. The sample shows about 83,000 clones, about 91% of them seen only once. The receptor's source is an adult who received the AZD1222 COVID-19 vaccine. The sample here was peripheral blood, taken 28 days after the second AZD1222 dose. V gene TRBV28 combines with J gene TRBJ1-4, with 7 positions matching TRBD1. The CDR3 DNA is TGTGCCAGCAGTCCGGGGAGACAGGGTTCAACTAATGAAAAACTGTTTTTT. It encodes CASSPGRQGSTNEKLFF.